This TCR beta chain was profiled in a study of cytomegalovirus exposure and HLA in healthy donors. The CDR3 is 16 residues long. Germline V gene lookup returns CDR1 SGDLS and CDR2 YYNGEE. Trimming took 2 bases from V and 5 from J; bases not matched to a gene: 6. Primers: 60 Vbeta forward and 13 Jbeta reverse. Clones were sequenced by immunoSEQ multiplex PCR, and TCRdb holds only the in-frame ones, with some missing. The table has 180,000 or so clones, roughly 80% seen once. The clonotype originates from a woman aged 35 to 49 in good health and CMV-seropositive. The V gene is TRBV9, the J gene TRBJ2-7; TRBD2 aligns across 14 bases. The sequencing input was PBMCs. The CDR3 nucleotides read TGTGCCAGCAGCGTGGGACTAGCGGGAGTGGGCGACGAGCAGTACTTC. The encoded protein is CASSVGLAGVGDEQYF.